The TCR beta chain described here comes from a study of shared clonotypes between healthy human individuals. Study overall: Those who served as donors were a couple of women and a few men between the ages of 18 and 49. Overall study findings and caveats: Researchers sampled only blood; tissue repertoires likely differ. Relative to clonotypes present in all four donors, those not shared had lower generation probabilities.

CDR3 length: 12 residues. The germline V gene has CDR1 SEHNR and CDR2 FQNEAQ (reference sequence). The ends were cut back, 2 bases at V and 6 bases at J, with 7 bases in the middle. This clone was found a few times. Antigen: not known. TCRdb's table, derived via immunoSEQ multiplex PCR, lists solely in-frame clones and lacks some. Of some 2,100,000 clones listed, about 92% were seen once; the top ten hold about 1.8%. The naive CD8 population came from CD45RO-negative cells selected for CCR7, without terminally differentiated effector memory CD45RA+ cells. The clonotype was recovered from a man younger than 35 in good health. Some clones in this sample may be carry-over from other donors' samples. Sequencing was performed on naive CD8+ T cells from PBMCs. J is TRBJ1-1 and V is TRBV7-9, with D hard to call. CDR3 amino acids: CASSLSFSEAFF. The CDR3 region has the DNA TGTGCCAGCAGCTTAAGTTTCTCTGAAGCTTTCTTT.